Listed here is a single T cell receptor beta chain. These data come from a study of technical replicates of blood from a handful of donors. Profiling relied on immunoSEQ multiplex PCR, and the TCRdb table lists in-frame clones only, not all of them. Among 95,000 or so clones listed, around 95% were seen once. Source material: T cells isolated from PBMCs. The receptor was isolated from a human donor in good health.

CDR3 sequence reads: CASSGNEQFF. CDR3 bases: TGTGCCAGCAGCGGTAATGAGCAGTTCTTC. The V and J genes are TRBV28 and TRBJ2-1, with unresolved D. In germline, CDR1 is MDHEN, CDR2 SYDVKM. The CDR3 spans 10 residues. Trimming cost V 6 bases and J 7 bases, with 4 bases left between them.